The 27 T cell receptor beta chains listed next were all sequenced from one sample in a study of cytomegalovirus exposure and HLA in healthy donors. The PCR was carried out with 60 Vbeta primers and 13 Jbeta primers. The protocol was immunoSEQ multiplex PCR, while the TCRdb copy is restricted to in-frame clones and leaves out a portion. The table lists 60,000 to 70,000 clones, about 75% of them singletons. The sequencing sample was made of PBMCs. The origin of the receptors is a middle-aged woman in good health and CMV-seropositive.

The chain carries TRBV7-8 and TRBJ2-2, with D tentatively TRBD2 (6 bases). Between the trimmed V and J ends, which lost 4 bases and 9 bases, there was a span of 12 bases. The CDR3 is 13 amino acids. Germline loops: CDR1 SGHVS, CDR2 FQNEAQ. The CDR3 spells CASSSGVRRELFF. The CDR3 DNA reads TGTGCCAGCAGCTCGGGAGTTAGGAGGGAGCTGTTTTTT.

The rearrangement joins TRBV14 to TRBJ1-3, with a tentative D call TRBD1 (6 bases). In germline, CDR1 is SGHDN, CDR2 FVKESK. The CDR3 is 15 amino acids. V shed 3 bases and J shed 3 bases, with 12 bases lying between them. The CDR3 coding sequence is TGTGCCAGCAGCCAGCGGGGGGCTGATGGAAACACCATATATTTT. It is translated as CASSQRGADGNTIYF.

This sequence joins TRBV5-1 and TRBJ2-5; 10 nucleotides align to TRBD1. After removal of 4 bases from V and 4 bases from J, the junction contained 7 bases not matched to a gene. Germline loops: CDR1 SGHRS, CDR2 YFSETQ. CDR3 length: 15 residues. Here the CDR3 DNA reads TGCGCCAGCAGCCCCGGGACAGGGGATGGAGAGACCCAGTACTTC. It codes for CASSPGTGDGETQYF.

V is TRBV7-3 and J is TRBJ2-3; 9 bases are shared with TRBD2. Germline loops: CDR1 SGHTA, CDR2 FQGTGA. V lost 1 base and J lost 5; bases outside the gene matches: 10. The CDR3 runs to 17 residues. Here the CDR3 reads CASSLRSGLAGLDTQYF. CDR3 coding DNA: TGTGCCAGCAGCTTAAGATCCGGGCTAGCGGGGTTAGATACGCAGTATTTT.

This clone has a handful of counts. V is TRBV19 and J is TRBJ2-3, with 7 bases that match TRBD2. Per germline, CDR1 LNHDA and CDR2 SQIVND (reference sequence). This CDR3 contains 15 residues. V gave up 5 bases and J gave up 4 bases; unmatched junction bases: 9. This CDR3 is CASSRLAGFADTQYF. DNA for the CDR3: TGTGCCAGTAGTCGACTAGCAGGGTTTGCAGATACGCAGTATTTT.

The chain combines TRBV10-2 with TRBJ1-2; 11 positions agree with TRBD1. This CDR3 is built from 14 residues. J was trimmed by 10 bases and V by 5 bases; bases with no gene match: 9. Germline values: CDR1 WSHSY, CDR2 SAAADI. The CDR3 nucleotides are TGCGCCAGCAGTATAGAAGGACAGGGGGCTGCCTACACCTTC. This encodes CASSIEGQGAAYTF.

This clone was counted only a few times. V gene TRBV11-2 combines with J gene TRBJ1-1; the D is unclear. Trimming took off 8 bases at V and 6 bases at J, with 19 bases between the two ends. Per germline, CDR1 SGHAT and CDR2 FQNNGV. CDR3 length: 14 residues. The CDR3 DNA is TGTGCCAGCCCCCCACCGGGAAACTCTGCTGAAGCTTTCTTT. Residues: CASPPPGNSAEAFF.

CDR3 region: CASSLQGERTEAFF. The CDR3 bases are TGCGCCAGCAGCTTGCAGGGGGAGCGGACTGAAGCTTTCTTT. The chain recombines TRBV5-1 with TRBJ1-1; 7 positions agree with TRBD1. The CDR3 runs 14 residues. CDR1 is SGHRS and CDR2 is YFSETQ in the germline V gene. The junction had 5 bases not matched to a gene; V was cut back by 1 base and J by 5 bases. Using reference TRBV5-1 and TRBJ1-1 for the parts outside the CDR3, the full variable domain is KAGVTQTPRYLIKTRGQQVTLSCSPISGHRSVSWYQQTPGQGLQFLFEYFSETQRNKGNFPGRFSGRQFSNSRSEMNVSTLELGDSALYLCASSLQGERTEAFFGQGTRLTVV.

This clone was picked up a small number of times. The V call is TRBV4-3, the J call TRBJ2-1, with 7 bases aligning to TRBD1. The CDR3 covers 16 residues. The trim removed 0 bases at V and 2 bases at J, leaving 4 bases unmatched. Germline CDR1 is LGHNA and CDR2 is YSLEER. CDR3 in amino acids: CASSQEEGATYNEQFF. CDR3 nucleotide sequence: TGCGCCAGCAGCCAAGAAGAGGGGGCAACCTACAATGAGCAGTTCTTC.

The J gene is TRBJ2-1, the V gene TRBV2, with D maybe TRBD1 (6 bases). The CDR3 totals 13 residues. CDR1 and CDR2 from the germline V gene are SNHLY and FYNNEI. V was pared by 6 bases and J by 10 bases, with 16 bases between. This CDR3 reads CASSQGSGDEQFF. In DNA form, the CDR3 reads TGTGCCAGCAGCCAAGGCTCAGGGGACGAGCAGTTCTTC.

This chain links TRBV30 with TRBJ2-3, with D possibly matching TRBD2 (5 bases). CDR3 length: 14 residues. The V gene lost 0 bases and the J gene lost 1 base, with 8 bases spanning the gap. Germline CDR1 and CDR2: GTSNPN and SVGIG (reference sequence). DNA of the CDR3: TGTGCCTGGAGTGTGGGGAGTCGCACAGATACGCAGTATTTT. Amino acids: CAWSVGSRTDTQYF.

This chain connects TRBV7-6 to TRBJ1-2; the match to TRBD1 covers 8 bases. The CDR3 contains 15 residues. Germline lookup yields CDR1 SGHVS and CDR2 FNYEAQ. V trimming: 5 bases; J trimming: 4 bases; junction bases outside the gene matches: 9. The CDR3 reads CASSPAGQGPYGYTF. The CDR3 nucleotides read TGTGCCAGCAGCCCCGCCGGACAGGGCCCCTATGGCTACACCTTC.

This chain joins TRBV5-1 and TRBJ1-1; TRBD1 agrees at 7 bases. The V and J ends lost 5 bases and 1 base, in that order; junction bases with no gene match: 11. The CDR3 runs 16 residues. Germline CDR1 is SGHRS and CDR2 is YFSETQ. The CDR3 here is CASRHAGGGENTEAFF. In DNA, the CDR3 is TGCGCCAGCAGGCACGCAGGGGGAGGCGAGAACACTGAAGCTTTCTTT.

This sequence joins TRBV5-6 and TRBJ2-1; 7 nucleotides agree with TRBD2. Germline CDR1 and CDR2: SGHDT and YYEEEE. V lost 5 bases and J lost 0; bases outside the gene matches: 8. The CDR3 contains 16 residues. This CDR3 reads CASSPPLAASYNEQFF. As DNA, the CDR3 is TGTGCCAGCAGTCCCCCTCTAGCGGCCTCCTACAATGAGCAGTTCTTC.

This chain connects TRBV30 to TRBJ1-1; no clear D. Germline CDR1 reads GTSNPN; CDR2 reads SVGIG (reference sequence). The CDR3 contains 12 residues. Trimming pared 1 base from V and 3 bases from J, leaving 6 bases between. CDR3 sequence: CAWSGLYTEAFF. The CDR3 bases are TGTGCCTGGAGTGGACTGTACACTGAAGCTTTCTTT. The full variable domain, in which reference TRBV30 and TRBJ1-1 provide the parts outside the CDR3, is SQTIHQWPATLVQPVGSPLSLECTVEGTSNPNLYWYRQAAGRGLQLLFYSVGIGQISSEVPQNLSASRPQDRQFILSSKKLLLSDSGFYLCAWSGLYTEAFFGQGTRLTVV.

The gene calls are TRBV27 and TRBJ1-2, with 7 bases that match TRBD1. The germline V gene has CDR1 MNHEY and CDR2 SMNVEV (reference sequence). V dropped 9 bases and J dropped 4; count of bases not matched to a gene: 14. The CDR3 has 15 amino acids. This chain's CDR3 is CARIFDREGSYGYTF. The CDR3, as DNA: TGTGCCAGAATCTTTGACAGGGAAGGAAGCTATGGCTACACCTTC.

J is TRBJ2-7 and V is TRBV25-1, with D perhaps matching TRBD2 (6 bases). The CDR3 length is 13 residues. Germline V gene lookup returns CDR1 MGHDK and CDR2 SYGVNS. The V end lost 3 bases, the J end lost 4 bases, and 10 bases lay between the germline ends. The CDR3 DNA reads TGTGCCAGCAGTGATGGGGGGTGGTACGAGCAGTACTTC. Translating it yields CASSDGGWYEQYF.

The CDR3 sequence is CASSLVRIQGSNQPQHF. DNA for the CDR3: TGTGCCAGCAGCTTAGTGAGGATCCAGGGATCGAATCAGCCCCAGCATTTT. This chain uses TRBV7-2 with TRBJ1-5, with D possibly TRBD1 on 5 matching bases. The V and J ends lost 1 base and 4 bases respectively, with 17 bases between them. This CDR3 is 17 amino acids long. In germline, CDR1 is SGHTA, CDR2 FQGNSA.

V usage is TRBV27 and J usage is TRBJ2-5, with a weak D call TRBD1 (5 bases). The germline gives CDR1 MNHEY, CDR2 SMNVEV (reference sequence). Trimming removed 4 bases from V and 3 bases from J, with 9 bases in between. The CDR3 contains 13 residues. CDR3 DNA sequence: TGTGCCAGCAGTTGGGGCCCCAAAGAGACCCAGTACTTC. The encoded protein is CASSWGPKETQYF.

The gene calls are TRBV7-6 and TRBJ1-1; D is perhaps TRBD1 (5 bases). The germline gives CDR1 SGHVS, CDR2 FNYEAQ. The V end lost 2 bases, the J end lost 5 bases, and 9 bases lay between the germline ends. This CDR3 has 13 amino acids. The CDR3 DNA follows: TGTGCCAGCAGCTTAAGGGGTGGGACTGAAGCTTTCTTT. It translates to CASSLRGGTEAFF. Drawing the rest from reference TRBV7-6 and TRBJ1-1, the complete variable domain is GAGVSQSPRYKVTKRGQDVALRCDPISGHVSLYWYRQALGQGPEFLTYFNYEAQQDKSGLPNDRFSAERPEGSISTLTIQRTEQRDSAMYRCASSLRGGTEAFFGQGTRLTVV.

The CDR3 nucleotides read TGTGCCAGCAGCCAAGATGGAGGGACTAGCGGGGGGGCGGGGGCCGGGGAGCTGTTTTTT. This gives the protein CASSQDGGTSGGAGAGELFF. This sequence joins TRBV4-2 and TRBJ2-2; 16 nucleotides agree with TRBD2. Trimming took 0 bases from V and 6 from J; bases not matched to a gene: 10. The CDR3 sequence is 20 residues long. Germline loops: CDR1 LGHNA, CDR2 YNFKEQ.

The rearrangement joins TRBV5-1 to TRBJ2-5; the D gene is possibly TRBD1 (6 bases). The germline CDR1 and CDR2 sequences are SGHRS and YFSETQ. CDR3 length equals 14 residues. The V end lost 5 bases, the J end lost 1 base, and 12 bases lay between the germline ends. The CDR3 protein is CASRFGTSQETQYF. As DNA, the CDR3 is TGCGCCAGCAGATTCGGGACAAGCCAAGAGACCCAGTACTTC.

This chain uses TRBV11-2 with TRBJ1-5; D gene uncertain. In germline, CDR1 is SGHAT, CDR2 FQNNGV. Between the trimmed V and J ends, which lost 0 bases and 2 bases, there was a span of 8 bases. This CDR3 contains 15 residues. The CDR3 loop reads CASSLDVGGNQPQHF. The DNA for the CDR3 is TGTGCCAGCAGCTTAGACGTGGGAGGCAATCAGCCCCAGCATTTT.

The chain carries TRBV10-2 and TRBJ1-5, with 7 bases lining up with TRBD1. V lost 4 bases to trimming and J lost 0 bases; unmatched junction nucleotides: 9. CDR1 WSHSY and CDR2 SAAADI come from the germline V gene. This CDR3 contains 17 residues. The CDR3 here is CASSASGTVYSNQPQHF. Here the CDR3 DNA reads TGCGCCAGCAGTGCATCCGGGACAGTATATAGCAATCAGCCCCAGCATTTT.

This sequence joins TRBV7-2 and TRBJ1-1; D ambiguous. The germline CDR1 and CDR2 sequences are SGHTA and FQGNSA. CDR3 length: 13 amino acids. The V end was cut by 4 bases, the J end by 0 bases, with 6 bases between. CDR3 coding DNA: TGTGCCAGCAGCTCCGACATGAACACTGAAGCTTTCTTT. It yields the protein CASSSDMNTEAFF.

The CDR3 coding sequence is TGTGCCAGTAGTCCTCGTGGGGGGGAAGCTTTCTTT. Translating gives CASSPRGGEAFF. The chain is built from TRBV19 and TRBJ1-1; weak D call: TRBD1 (5 bases). Germline V CDR1 and CDR2: LNHDA, SQIVND (reference sequence). This CDR3 has 12 residues. Trimming removed 5 bases at V and 8 bases at J, with 12 bases between.

The V call is TRBV28, the J call TRBJ2-3; 7 bases match TRBD1. The CDR3 totals 13 residues. Germline lookup yields CDR1 MDHEN and CDR2 SYDVKM. The junction had 1 base not matched to a gene; V was cut back by 6 bases and J by 1 base. The CDR3 loop reads CASRGTGTDTQYF. The CDR3 DNA is TGTGCCAGCAGGGGGACAGGCACAGATACGCAGTATTTT.